A selection of T cell receptor beta chains follows, all from one sample in a study of blood T cell repertoires in COVID-19. This table comes from immunoSEQ multiplex PCR, and its TCRdb copy is limited to in-frame clones, with some not included. The sample has roughly 190,000 clones, 65% to 85% seen once; the top ten hold less than 3.5%. Sample: peripheral blood. These receptors were collected from a man aged 50-59 years with active or convalescent COVID-19. Each CDR3 is given with its conserved first and last residue. D genes are given only for firm matches. Some rows mark clone size as missing; the rest say once, few, many or name a class of expanded clone.

once,TRBV19,TRBD2,TRBJ2-1,CASTSQAGGGNEQFF,TGTGCCAGTACCTCCCAAGCGGGAGGGGGGAATGAGCAGTTCTTC
-,TRBV5-1,-,TRBJ2-5,CASSYRTATRETQYF,TGCGCCAGCAGCTATAGGACAGCTACAAGGGAGACCCAGTACTTC
-,TRBV6-2/TRBV6-3,-,TRBJ1-1,CASSYPSGEAFF,TGTGCCAGCAGTTATCCCTCAGGGGAAGCTTTCTTT
-,TRBV2,-,TRBJ1-2,CASSLTVNNYGYTF,TGTGCCAGCAGCTTGACAGTTAATAACTATGGCTACACCTTC
-,TRBV24-1,TRBD2,TRBJ2-1,CATSDTIRPPSGAYNEQFF,TGTGCCACCAGTGACACTATAAGGCCGCCTAGCGGGGCCTACAATGAGCAGTTCTTC
-,TRBV11-2,TRBD2,TRBJ2-3,CASSFSSGSTDTQYF,TGTGCCAGCAGCTTTTCTAGCGGAAGCACAGATACGCAGTATTTT
-,TRBV6-5,-,TRBJ2-5,CASTILETQYF,TGTGCCAGCACTATCTTAGAGACCCAGTACTTC
-,TRBV6-5,TRBD1,TRBJ1-3,CASSRTGGRNTIYF,TGTGCCAGCAGTCGTACAGGGGGAAGAAACACCATATATTTT
-,TRBV11-2,TRBD2,TRBJ2-3,CASSPGLGDTDTQYF,TGTGCCAGCAGCCCGGGACTAGGTGACACAGATACGCAGTATTTT
-,TRBV5-1,TRBD2,TRBJ2-7,CASRPEGAGVPYEQYF,TGCGCCAGCCGTCCTGAGGGAGCGGGAGTACCCTACGAGCAGTACTTC
-,TRBV4-2,-,TRBJ1-2,CASSQEGRVYGYTF,TGTGCCAGCAGCCAAGAAGGCAGGGTGTATGGCTACACCTTC
few,TRBV2,-,TRBJ1-2,CASKAGESGYTF,TGTGCCAGCAAGGCAGGGGAGAGTGGCTACACCTTC
-,TRBV2,-,TRBJ1-5,CASTGWGDQPQHF,TGTGCCAGCACTGGATGGGGGGATCAGCCCCAGCATTTT
-,TRBV4-2,TRBD1,TRBJ1-2,CASSRGGTGVLTF,TGTGCCAGCAGCCGTGGAGGGACAGGGGTTCTCACCTTC
-,TRBV18,TRBD1,TRBJ2-7,CASSPQQGYEQYF,TGTGCCAGCTCACCACAACAGGGGTACGAGCAGTACTTC
-,TRBV6-4,TRBD1,TRBJ2-7,CASRRTGTYEQYF,TGTGCCAGCAGACGGACAGGCACCTACGAGCAGTACTTC
-,TRBV7-6,TRBD2,TRBJ2-5,CASSLKAGGRETQYF,TGTGCCAGCAGCTTAAAAGCGGGGGGGCGGGAGACCCAGTACTTC
few,TRBV7-2,TRBD1,TRBJ1-2,CASSLDFGDRTGYTF,TGTGCCAGCAGCTTAGATTTCGGGGACAGAACCGGCTACACCTTC
-,TRBV27,-,TRBJ2-7,CATHPRGGSYEQYF,TGTGCTACCCACCCAAGAGGCGGATCCTACGAGCAGTACTTC
-,TRBV7-2,-,TRBJ2-1,CASSPNPAGTRRDNEQFF,TGTGCCAGCAGTCCAAACCCCGCCGGGACTCGGAGGGACAATGAGCAGTTCTTC
once,TRBV7-8,-,TRBJ2-5,CASSLAQRGASRGETQYF,TGTGCCAGCAGCTTAGCGCAACGGGGGGCCTCCAGAGGGGAGACCCAGTACTTC
-,TRBV5-4,TRBD1,TRBJ2-5,CASSSGQGLQETQYF,TGTGCCAGCAGCTCCGGACAGGGCCTCCAAGAGACCCAGTACTTC
-,TRBV13,-,TRBJ2-3,CASSLPTGSATQYF,TGTGCCAGCAGCTTACCGACTGGGTCCGCTACGCAGTATTTT
-,TRBV6-6,-,TRBJ1-5,CASMERTSWGQPQHF,TGTGCCAGCATGGAGCGGACTTCCTGGGGTCAGCCCCAGCATTTT
-,TRBV2,-,TRBJ1-2,CASSDKTGGYGYTF,TGTGCCAGCAGTGATAAGACAGGAGGCTATGGCTACACCTTC
-,TRBV19,-,TRBJ1-2,CASSIWTAPESGYTF,TGTGCCAGTAGTATTTGGACAGCTCCCGAAAGTGGCTACACCTTC
-,TRBV4-2,-,TRBJ2-1,CASSQDRVDEQFF,TGTGCCAGCAGCCAAGATCGGGTAGATGAGCAGTTCTTC
-,TRBV2,-,TRBJ2-5,CASRDGQQTRTQYF,TGTGCCAGCAGGGACGGACAGCAGACGAGAACCCAGTACTTC
-,TRBV6-2/TRBV6-3,-,TRBJ1-6,CASSRGGEYNSPLHF,TGTGCCAGCAGCCGAGGGGGAGAATATAATTCACCCCTCCACTTT
-,TRBV3-1/TRBV3-2,TRBD1,TRBJ1-4,CASSQDKPGQGLGIEKLFF,TGTGCCAGCAGCCAAGATAAGCCGGGACAGGGGCTCGGAATTGAAAAACTGTTTTTT
few,TRBV11-3,-,TRBJ1-1,CASSGAQNTEAFF,TGTGCCAGCTCGGGAGCACAGAACACTGAAGCTTTCTTT
-,TRBV30,TRBD1,TRBJ1-4,CAWKGAEVGEKLFF,TGTGCCTGGAAGGGGGCCGAAGTGGGTGAAAAACTGTTTTTT
-,TRBV5-1,TRBD2,TRBJ2-2,CASSWGLAGENTGELFF,TGCGCCAGCAGCTGGGGACTAGCGGGAGAAAACACCGGGGAGCTGTTTTTT
-,TRBV28,TRBD1,TRBJ1-4,CACSSDRGEGEKLFF,TGTGCCTGCAGCTCGGACAGGGGAGAAGGAGAAAAACTGTTTTTT
-,TRBV5-1,TRBD1,TRBJ1-5,CASSLDGTGKTHF,TGCGCCAGCAGCCTAGACGGGACAGGGAAAACCCATTTT
once,TRBV18,-,TRBJ1-2,CASSRGMMGTNYGYTF,TGTGCCAGCTCACGCGGGATGATGGGAACTAACTATGGCTACACCTTC
-,TRBV10-3,-,TRBJ1-2,CAISESVEGGYTF,TGTGCCATCAGTGAGTCTGTGGAGGGGGGCTACACCTTC
-,TRBV28,-,TRBJ1-6,CASSLYNSPLHF,TGTGCCAGCAGTCTCTATAATTCACCCCTCCACTTT
-,TRBV5-4,TRBD2,TRBJ2-2,CASSISGGEETGELFF,TGTGCCAGCAGCATTAGCGGGGGTGAGGAGACCGGGGAGCTGTTTTTT
-,TRBV12-2,-,TRBJ1-5,CASRLAITGGEGNQPQHF,TGTGCAAGTCGCTTAGCAATCACAGGGGGCGAGGGCAATCAGCCCCAGCATTTT
-,TRBV2,-,TRBJ2-2,CASRPTGNTGELFF,TGTGCCAGCAGGCCCACAGGGAACACCGGGGAGCTGTTTTTT
-,TRBV10-3,TRBD2,TRBJ2-5,CAISSSGGQETQYF,TGTGCCATCAGTAGTAGCGGGGGCCAAGAGACCCAGTACTTC
once,TRBV9,-,TRBJ2-7,CASASRDKPYEQYF,TGTGCCAGCGCGTCCCGGGACAAACCCTACGAGCAGTACTTC